This note documents a single T cell receptor (beta chain) sequence. The cohort excluded patients with autoimmune disease history or systemic immunosuppression. This specimen comes from a study of OX40 agonist ivuxolimab in advanced cancers. Study details: As their treatment, patients were administered ivuxolimab, an agonistic anti-OX40 (CD134) antibody. Participants, approximately 83% male, averaged about 56 years of age, ranging from about 23 to 85.

The length of the CDR3 is 15 residues. Germline CDR1 is SGHAT and CDR2 is FQNNGV. Trimming left V 1 base short and J 9 bases short, with 13 bases between. Data came from immunoSEQ multiplex PCR; TCRdb stores just in-frame clones and leaves some out. The sample lists around 84,000 clones, 89% occurring once. The TCR comes from an adult with an advanced solid tumor such as melanoma, head and neck, liver or kidney cancer. The gene calls are TRBV11-2 and TRBJ1-6; D is possibly TRBD1 (5 bases). The sequencing here drew on CD4+ or CD8+ T cells sorted from blood, taken in a trial of the OX40 agonist ivuxolimab. The chain's CDR3 is CASSLGLVGTSPLHF. For the CDR3, the DNA is TGTGCCAGCAGCTTAGGGTTGGTAGGGACTTCACCCCTCCACTTT.